This T cell receptor beta chain was profiled in a study of memory CD4+ T cells and cytomegalovirus serostatus. Trimming took off 6 bases at V and 4 bases at J, with 7 bases between the two ends. The CDR3 is 12 residues long. Germline V gene lookup returns CDR1 MDHEN and CDR2 SYDVKM. This clone was counted between two and nine times. The antigen is unknown. Single viable CD3+CD4+CD8-CD45RO+ cells were sorted as the memory CD4+ T cells. CMV serostatus came from serum IgG against pp150, pp28, p38, p52. Study-wide findings and caveats: Of under 200 reported CMV TCRbeta sequences, around 63 were found in memory CD4+ repertoires. The CMV-associated TCR signature appears largely within the CD4+ memory repertoire.

In the original workflow: After removing out-of-frame reads, millions of distinct TCRbeta sequences remained. Measured with immunoSEQ multiplex PCR; TCRdb has only the in-frame clones, and not every one. Clone size and the V and J calls come from that table; the DNA yielded D and trimming. The sample contains just under 60,000 clones, roughly 81% of which appear only once. The clonotype comes from an adult in good health and CMV-seronegative. The sequencing sample was made of memory CD4+ T cells from blood. The chain is built from TRBV28 and TRBJ1-5; D is uncertain. The CDR3 DNA is TGTGCCAGCAGCACCTCAAATCAGCCCCAGCATTTT. Residues: CASSTSNQPQHF.